This TCR beta chain emerged from a study of cytotoxic CD8 clonotypes in ibrutinib-treated CLL. Study background: Responses: roughly 25 partial, 2 complete; after median approximately 67 months, about 15 stayed remitted, some twelve progressed.

As for this clone: Its target is not known.

The CDR3 extends over 16 amino acids. Per the germline V gene, CDR1 is SGHNT and CDR2 is YENEEA. V shed 1 base, J shed 3 bases, and the junction held 5 bases outside the gene matches. Study-level findings and limits: Sample timing was unmatched between remission and later-progressing patients; lymph nodes unstudied. There were few public clonotypes, and on treatment they contracted or stayed stable.

The protocol was immunoSEQ multiplex PCR, while the TCRdb copy is restricted to in-frame clones and leaves out a portion. Among a few hundred thousand clones listed, roughly 70% were seen once. The chain uses TRBV11-3 and TRBJ2-2, with TRBD1 identical over 7 bases. This receptor was identified in a human donor with chronic lymphocytic leukemia. Sequenced here: PBMCs, sampled after 36 months of ibrutinib treatment. In nucleotides, the CDR3 is TGTGCCAGCAGCTTAGGTCCAGGGGGTTACACCGGGGAGCTGTTTTTT. This codes for CASSLGPGGYTGELFF. The full variable domain, in which reference TRBV11-3 and TRBJ2-2 provide the parts outside the CDR3, is EAGVVQSPRYKIIEKKQPVAFWCNPISGHNTLYWYLQNLGQGPELLIRYENEEAVDDSQLPKDRFSAERLKGVDSTLKIQPAELGDSAVYLCASSLGPGGYTGELFFGEGSRLTVL.